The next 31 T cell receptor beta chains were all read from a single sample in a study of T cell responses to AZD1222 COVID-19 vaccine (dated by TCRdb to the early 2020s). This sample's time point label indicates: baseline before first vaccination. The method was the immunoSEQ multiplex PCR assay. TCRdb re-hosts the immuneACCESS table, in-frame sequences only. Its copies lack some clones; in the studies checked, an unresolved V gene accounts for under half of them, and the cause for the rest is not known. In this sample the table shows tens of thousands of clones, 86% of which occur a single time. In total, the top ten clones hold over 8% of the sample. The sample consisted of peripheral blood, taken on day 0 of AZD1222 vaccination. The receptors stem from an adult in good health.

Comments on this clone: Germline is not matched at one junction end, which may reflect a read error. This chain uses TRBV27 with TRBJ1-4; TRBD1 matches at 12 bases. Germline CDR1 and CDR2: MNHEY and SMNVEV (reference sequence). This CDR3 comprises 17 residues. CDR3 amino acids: CASSISGTGGSNEKLFF. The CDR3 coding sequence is TGTGCCAGCAGTATATCCGGGACAGGGGGCTCTAATGAAAAACTGTTTTTT.

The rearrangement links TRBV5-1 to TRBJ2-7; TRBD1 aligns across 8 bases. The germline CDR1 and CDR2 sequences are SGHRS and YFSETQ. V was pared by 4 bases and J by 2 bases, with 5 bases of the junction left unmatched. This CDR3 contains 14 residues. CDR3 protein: CASSARGQAYEQYF. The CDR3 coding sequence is TGCGCCAGCAGCGCCAGGGGGCAAGCCTACGAGCAGTACTTC.

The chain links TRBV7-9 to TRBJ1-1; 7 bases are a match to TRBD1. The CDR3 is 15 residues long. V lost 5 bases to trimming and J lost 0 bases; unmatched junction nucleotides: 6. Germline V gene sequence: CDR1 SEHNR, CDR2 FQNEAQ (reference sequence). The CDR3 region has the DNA TGTGCCAGCAGCCACACGACAGGGATGAACACTGAAGCTTTCTTT. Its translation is CASSHTTGMNTEAFF.

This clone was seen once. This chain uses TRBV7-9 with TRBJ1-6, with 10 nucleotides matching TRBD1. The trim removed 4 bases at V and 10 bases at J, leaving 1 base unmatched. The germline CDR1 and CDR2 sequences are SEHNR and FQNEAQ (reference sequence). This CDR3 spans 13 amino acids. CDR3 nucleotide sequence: TGTGCCAGCAGCTGGGACAGGGGCTCACCCCTCCACTTT. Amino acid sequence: CASSWDRGSPLHF.

The CDR3 reads CASSDFSNTGELFF. The CDR3 nucleotides read TGTGCCAGCAGTGACTTCTCGAACACCGGGGAGCTGTTTTTT. The rearrangement uses TRBV25-1 and TRBJ2-2; D not certain. The CDR3 has 14 residues. Germline values: CDR1 MGHDK, CDR2 SYGVNS. Trimming shortened V by 3 bases and J by 0 bases, and 5 bases separated the two germline ends.

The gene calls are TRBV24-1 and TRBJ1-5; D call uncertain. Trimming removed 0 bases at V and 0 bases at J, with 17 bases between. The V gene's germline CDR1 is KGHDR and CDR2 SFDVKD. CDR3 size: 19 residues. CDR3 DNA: TGTGCCACCAGTGATTTGATTAGGGAGCCAATATATAGCAATCAGCCCCAGCATTTT. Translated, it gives CATSDLIREPIYSNQPQHF.

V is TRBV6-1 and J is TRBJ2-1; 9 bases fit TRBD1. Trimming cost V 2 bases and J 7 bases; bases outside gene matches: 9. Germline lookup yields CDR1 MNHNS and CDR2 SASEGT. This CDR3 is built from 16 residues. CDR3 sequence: CASSETGGQGRNEQFF. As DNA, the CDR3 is TGTGCCAGCAGTGAAACAGGGGGACAGGGTAGGAATGAGCAGTTCTTC.

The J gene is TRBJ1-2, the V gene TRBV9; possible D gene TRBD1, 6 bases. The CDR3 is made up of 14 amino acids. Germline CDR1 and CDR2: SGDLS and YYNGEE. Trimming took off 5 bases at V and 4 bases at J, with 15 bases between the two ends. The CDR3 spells CASSRHRDGYGYTF. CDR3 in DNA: TGTGCCAGCAGTCGTCACAGGGATGGCTATGGCTACACCTTC.

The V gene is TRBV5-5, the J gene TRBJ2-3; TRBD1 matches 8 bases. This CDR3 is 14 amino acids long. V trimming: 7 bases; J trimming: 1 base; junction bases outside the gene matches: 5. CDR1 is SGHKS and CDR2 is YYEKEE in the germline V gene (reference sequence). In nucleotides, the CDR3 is TGTGCCAGCTCGGACAGGGCGGGCACAGATACGCAGTATTTT. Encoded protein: CASSDRAGTDTQYF.

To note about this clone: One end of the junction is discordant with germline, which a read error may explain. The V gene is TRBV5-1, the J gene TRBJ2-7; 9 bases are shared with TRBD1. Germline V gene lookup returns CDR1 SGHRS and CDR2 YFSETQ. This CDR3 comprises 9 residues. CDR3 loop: CASTRQGGF. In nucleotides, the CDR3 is TGCGCCAGCACCAGACAGGGGGGATTC.

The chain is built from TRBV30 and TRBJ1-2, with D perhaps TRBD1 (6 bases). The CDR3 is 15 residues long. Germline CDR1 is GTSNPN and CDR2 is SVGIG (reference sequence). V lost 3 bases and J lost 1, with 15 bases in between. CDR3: CAWRGGQFNNYGYTF. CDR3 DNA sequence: TGTGCCTGGAGAGGAGGACAGTTCAATAACTATGGCTACACCTTC.

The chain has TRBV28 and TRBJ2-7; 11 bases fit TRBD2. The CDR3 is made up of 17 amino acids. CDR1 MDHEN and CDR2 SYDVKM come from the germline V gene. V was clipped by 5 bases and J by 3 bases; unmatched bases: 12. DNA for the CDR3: TGTGCCAGCAGTGCCACCTTAGCGGGAGGGCCAGGCTACGAGCAGTACTTC. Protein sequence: CASSATLAGGPGYEQYF.

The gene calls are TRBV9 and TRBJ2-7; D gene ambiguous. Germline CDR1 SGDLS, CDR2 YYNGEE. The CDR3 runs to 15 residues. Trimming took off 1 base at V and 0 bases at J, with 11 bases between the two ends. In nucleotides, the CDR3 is TGTGCCAGCAGCGTACTCCCAGACCCCTCCTACGAGCAGTACTTC. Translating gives CASSVLPDPSYEQYF.

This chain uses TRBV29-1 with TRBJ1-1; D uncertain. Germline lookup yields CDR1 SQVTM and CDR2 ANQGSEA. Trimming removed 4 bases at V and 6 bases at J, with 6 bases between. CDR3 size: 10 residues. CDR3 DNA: TGCAGCGTTGTAGTCTCTGAAGCTTTCTTT. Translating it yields CSVVVSEAFF. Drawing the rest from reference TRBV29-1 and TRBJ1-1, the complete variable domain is SAVISQKPSRDICQRGTSLTIQCQVDSQVTMMFWYRQQPGQSLTLIATANQGSEATYESGFVIDKFPISRPNLTFSTLTVSNMSPEDSSIYLCSVVVSEAFFGQGTRLTVV.

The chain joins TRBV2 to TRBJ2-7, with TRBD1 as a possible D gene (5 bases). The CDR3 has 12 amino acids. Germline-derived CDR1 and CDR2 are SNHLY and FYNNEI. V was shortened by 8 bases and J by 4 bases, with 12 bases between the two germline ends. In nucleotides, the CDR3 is TGTGCCAGCCTCAGGGATGGGTACGAGCAGTACTTC. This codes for CASLRDGYEQYF.

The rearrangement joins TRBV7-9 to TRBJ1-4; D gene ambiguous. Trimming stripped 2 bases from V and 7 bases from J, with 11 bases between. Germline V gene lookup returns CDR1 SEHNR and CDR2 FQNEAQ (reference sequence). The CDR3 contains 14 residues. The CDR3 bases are TGTGCCAGCAGCTTACTGGGCTCTGGTGAAAAACTGTTTTTT. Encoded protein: CASSLLGSGEKLFF.

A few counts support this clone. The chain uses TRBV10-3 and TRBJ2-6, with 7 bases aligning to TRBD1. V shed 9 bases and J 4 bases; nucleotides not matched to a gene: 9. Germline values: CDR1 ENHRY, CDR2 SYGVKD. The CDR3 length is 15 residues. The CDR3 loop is CAMGKQGPGANVLTF. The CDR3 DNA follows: TGTGCCATGGGGAAACAGGGGCCCGGGGCCAACGTCCTGACTTTC.

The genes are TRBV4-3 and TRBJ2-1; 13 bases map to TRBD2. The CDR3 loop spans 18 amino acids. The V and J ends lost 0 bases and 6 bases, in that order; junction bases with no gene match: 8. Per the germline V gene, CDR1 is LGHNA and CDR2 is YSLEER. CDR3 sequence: CASSQDRGGLAGANEQFF. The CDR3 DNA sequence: TGCGCCAGCAGCCAAGATAGGGGAGGACTAGCGGGAGCCAATGAGCAGTTCTTC.

The CDR3 is CASSFDWAAGELFF. In nucleotides, the CDR3 is TGTGCCAGCAGCTTTGACTGGGCTGCCGGGGAGCTGTTTTTT. The rearrangement uses TRBV7-6 and TRBJ2-2; D unresolved. There are 14 residues in the CDR3. CDR1 and CDR2 (germline): SGHVS, FNYEAQ. V shed 3 bases and J shed 6 bases, with 11 bases lying between them.

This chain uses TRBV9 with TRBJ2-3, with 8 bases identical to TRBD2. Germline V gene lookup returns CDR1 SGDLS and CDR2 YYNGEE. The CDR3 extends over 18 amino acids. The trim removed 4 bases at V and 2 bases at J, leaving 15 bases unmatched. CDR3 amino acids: CASSPTGGIAGPTDTQYF. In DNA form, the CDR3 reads TGTGCCAGCAGCCCGACGGGGGGAATAGCGGGACCCACAGATACGCAGTATTTT.

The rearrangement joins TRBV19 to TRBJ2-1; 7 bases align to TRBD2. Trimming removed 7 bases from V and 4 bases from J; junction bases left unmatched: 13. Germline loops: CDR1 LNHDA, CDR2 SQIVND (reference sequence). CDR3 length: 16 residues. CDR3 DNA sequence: TGTGCCAGTATGGGAGGGGACGCCCTATTTTACAATGAGCAGTTCTTC. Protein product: CASMGGDALFYNEQFF.

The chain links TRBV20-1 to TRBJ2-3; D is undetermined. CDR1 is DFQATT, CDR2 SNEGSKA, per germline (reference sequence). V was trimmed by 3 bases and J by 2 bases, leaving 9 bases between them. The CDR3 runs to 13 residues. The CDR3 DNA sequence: TGCAGTGCTAGTGGTGGCTCCACAGATACGCAGTATTTT. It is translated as CSASGGSTDTQYF.

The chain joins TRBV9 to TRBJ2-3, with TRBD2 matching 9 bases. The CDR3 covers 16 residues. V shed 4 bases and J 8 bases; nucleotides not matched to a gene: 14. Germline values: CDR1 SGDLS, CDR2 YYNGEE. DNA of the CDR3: TGTGCCAGCAGCCCATTGGGACTAGCCTACCCAGGTACGCAGTATTTT. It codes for CASSPLGLAYPGTQYF. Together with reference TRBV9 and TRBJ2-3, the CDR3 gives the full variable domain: DSGVTQTPKHLITATGQRVTLRCSPRSGDLSVYWYQQSLDQGLQFLIQYYNGEERAKGNILERFSAQQFPDLHSELNLSSLELGDSALYFCASSPLGLAYPGTQYFGPGTRLTVL.

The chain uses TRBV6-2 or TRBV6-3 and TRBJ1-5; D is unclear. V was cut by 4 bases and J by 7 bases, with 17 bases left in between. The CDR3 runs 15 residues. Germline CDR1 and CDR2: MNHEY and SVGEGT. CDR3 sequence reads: CASSFGSSLLQPQHF. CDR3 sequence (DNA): TGTGCCAGCAGTTTCGGATCCTCGCTTCTCCAGCCCCAGCATTTT.

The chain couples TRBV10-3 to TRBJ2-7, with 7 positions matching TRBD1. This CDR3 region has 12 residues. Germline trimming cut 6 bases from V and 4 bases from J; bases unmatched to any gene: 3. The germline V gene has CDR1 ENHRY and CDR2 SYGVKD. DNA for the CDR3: TGTGCCATCAGCCGACAGGGTTACGAGCAGTACTTC. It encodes CAISRQGYEQYF.

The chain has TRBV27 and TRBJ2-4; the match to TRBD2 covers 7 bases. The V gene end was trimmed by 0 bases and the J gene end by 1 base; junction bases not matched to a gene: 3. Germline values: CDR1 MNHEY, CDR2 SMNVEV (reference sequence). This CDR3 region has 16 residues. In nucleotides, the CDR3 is TGTGCCAGCAGTTTATCCGGGGGGATGGCCAAAAACATTCAGTACTTC. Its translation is CASSLSGGMAKNIQYF.

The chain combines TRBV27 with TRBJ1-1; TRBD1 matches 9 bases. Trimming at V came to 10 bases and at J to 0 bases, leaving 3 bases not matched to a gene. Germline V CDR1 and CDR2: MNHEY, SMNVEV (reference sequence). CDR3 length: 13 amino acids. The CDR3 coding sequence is TGTGCCACGGGGACAGGGATGAACACTGAAGCTTTCTTT. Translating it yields CATGTGMNTEAFF.

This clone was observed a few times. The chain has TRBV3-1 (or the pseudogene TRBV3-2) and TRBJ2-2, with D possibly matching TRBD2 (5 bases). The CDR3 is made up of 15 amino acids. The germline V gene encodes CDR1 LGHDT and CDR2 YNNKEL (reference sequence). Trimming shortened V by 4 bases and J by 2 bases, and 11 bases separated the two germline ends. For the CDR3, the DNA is TGTGCCAGCAGCCCTTTCGCGGGTAACACCGGGGAGCTGTTTTTT. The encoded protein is CASSPFAGNTGELFF.

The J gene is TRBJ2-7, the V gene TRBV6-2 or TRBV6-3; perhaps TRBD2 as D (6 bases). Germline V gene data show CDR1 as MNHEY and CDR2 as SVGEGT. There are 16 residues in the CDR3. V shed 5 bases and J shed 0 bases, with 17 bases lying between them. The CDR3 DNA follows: TGTGCCAGCAGTACTGGGGGACTTTTTAACTCCTACGAGCAGTACTTC. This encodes CASSTGGLFNSYEQYF.

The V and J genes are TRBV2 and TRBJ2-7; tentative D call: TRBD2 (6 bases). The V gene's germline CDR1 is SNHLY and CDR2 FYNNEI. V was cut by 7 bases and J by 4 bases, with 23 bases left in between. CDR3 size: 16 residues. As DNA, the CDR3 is TGTGCCAGCACCCAAGAGGGGCGGACTACCCTGTACGAGCAGTACTTC. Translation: CASTQEGRTTLYEQYF.

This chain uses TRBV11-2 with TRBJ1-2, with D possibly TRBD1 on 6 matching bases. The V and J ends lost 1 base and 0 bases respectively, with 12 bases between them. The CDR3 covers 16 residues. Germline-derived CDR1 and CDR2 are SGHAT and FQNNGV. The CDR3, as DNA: TGTGCCAGCAGCTTAGCCCTACAGGGAACTAACTATGGCTACACCTTC. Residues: CASSLALQGTNYGYTF.